This entry lists 4 T cell receptor beta chains sequenced from one sample in a study of naive and memory T cell subsets. The beta constant-region primer was an equimolar mix of two oligonucleotides covering TRBC1 and TRBC2. TCRdb re-derived calls from the UMI-ligation and nested PCR reads in MiXCR, one entry per CDR3 protein. The repertoire consists of around 160,000 distinct CDR3 sequences, with about a sixth occurring once and the leading ten covering 0.14% to 0.15%. The sequencing sample was made of naive CD4+ T cells from blood. These receptors came from a human donor in good health.

This clonotype was seen a handful of times. The rearrangement joins TRBV6-2 or TRBV6-3 to TRBJ2-5; D is unresolved. The CDR3 is made up of 11 amino acids. V lost 5 bases and J lost 4, with 5 bases in between. Per the germline V gene, CDR1 is MNHEY and CDR2 is SVGEGT. The CDR3, as DNA: TGTGCCAGCAGTCAACGAGAGACCCAGTACTTC. It codes for CASSQRETQYF.

The chain links TRBV20-1 to TRBJ2-1, with a weak D call TRBD2 (5 bases). Looked up from germline, CDR1 is DFQATT and CDR2 is SNEGSKA (reference sequence). The V and J ends lost 5 bases and 5 bases respectively, with 22 bases between them. The CDR3 is 16 amino acids. CDR3 sequence (DNA): TGCAGTGCTGTGGGTAGTCTGGGAGCACCTGACAATGAGCAGTTCTTC. This gives the protein CSAVGSLGAPDNEQFF.

This chain uses TRBV7-2 with TRBJ2-3; 7 bases map to TRBD2. This CDR3 has 13 amino acids. J lost 5 bases, V lost 5 bases, and 4 bases had no gene match. Germline V CDR1 and CDR2: SGHTA, FQGNSA. CDR3 sequence reads: CASSREREDTQYF. The CDR3 nucleotides are TGTGCCAGCAGCCGTGAGCGGGAAGATACGCAGTATTTT.

The gene calls are TRBV5-6 and TRBJ2-5; 8 nucleotides agree with TRBD2. Germline CDR1 reads SGHDT; CDR2 reads YYEEEE. V was clipped by 2 bases and J by 4 bases; unmatched bases: 7. CDR3 size: 15 residues. CDR3 region: CASSFRTGGGETQYF. Written as DNA, the CDR3 is TGTGCCAGCAGCTTCCGTACCGGGGGGGGAGAGACCCAGTACTTC.